A single T cell receptor beta chain is shown here with its context. The method was immunoSEQ multiplex PCR; TCRdb's version includes in-frame clones alone and lacks a portion of them. Among under 550,000 clones listed, around 87% were seen once. The data derive from a study of Ad26.COV2.S vaccination and SARS-CoV-2 variants. On the study more broadly: Each vaccinee took Ad26.COV2.S intramuscularly, once or twice 56 days apart.

Treatment denoted: around 19 received Ad26.COV2.S at low or high dose, single or two shots; about five received placebo; per-sample allocation not given. Sampling occurred on day 63 after the first vaccine or placebo injection. Boston supplied an adult donor aged 18-55 years. Germline lookup yields CDR1 MNHEY and CDR2 SVGAGI. Losses at the gene ends were 4 bases for V and 7 bases for J; bases not matched to a gene: 3. The CDR3 loop spans 13 amino acids. This TCR was recovered from a person between 18 and 60 years old who received the Ad26.COV2.S COVID-19 vaccine or a placebo. The sequencing here drew on peripheral blood, taken in a trial of Ad26.COV2.S vaccine versus placebo. The chain combines TRBV6-5 with TRBJ1-2; the match to TRBD1 covers 10 bases. For the CDR3, the DNA is TGTGCCAGCAGTTTGGACAGGGGGGTTGGCTACACCTTC. Protein: CASSLDRGVGYTF.